One sample yielded the 31 T cell receptor beta chains listed below, sequenced in a study of cytomegalovirus exposure and HLA in healthy donors listed by TCRdb under 2017. Library preparation employed the immunoSEQ multiplex PCR assay. A mixture of 60 forward primers for TCR Vbeta segments and 13 reverse primers for TCR Jbeta segments was used in the multiplex PCR. TCRdb limited this immuneACCESS table to in-frame rearrangements with V and J called. A share of clones is missing; checked studies link under half to unresolved V genes, and the rest is unexplained. The sample records about 180,000 clones, around three quarters of which are singletons. The ten largest clones represent 5% to 7% of the sample. The source material was PBMCs. Source of these receptors: a man aged 35 to 55 in good health and CMV-seronegative.

On this clone: The junction departs from germline at one end; a sequencing error may be responsible. The chain uses TRBV29-1 and TRBJ2-3; 9 bases match TRBD2. The CDR3 length is 12 residues. The germline V gene has CDR1 SQVTM and CDR2 ANQGSEA. CDR3 nucleotides: TGCAGCGTTGAGCATGGGCGGGAGGGCCGAAGGTTT. Amino acids: CSVEHGREGRRF.

This clone was detected once. The DNA of the CDR3 is TGTGCCAGCAGCACCGCCGGGACTAGCGGGGGGGCCGGAGCAGATACGCAGTATTTT. This translates into CASSTAGTSGGAGADTQYF. This chain joins TRBV5-4 and TRBJ2-3; 16 nucleotides agree with TRBD2. CDR1 is SGHNT, CDR2 YYREEE, per germline (reference sequence). V lost 4 bases to trimming and J lost 4 bases; unmatched junction nucleotides: 12. The CDR3 totals 19 residues.

The V and J genes are TRBV6-4 and TRBJ2-7, with 9 bases that match TRBD2. The CDR3 totals 15 residues. The junction had 9 bases not matched to a gene; V was cut back by 6 bases and J by 3 bases. Germline V lookup: CDR1 MRHNA, CDR2 SNTAGT. The CDR3 loop is CASSVGASGVYEQYF. CDR3 in DNA: TGTGCCAGCAGCGTAGGAGCTAGCGGGGTCTACGAGCAGTACTTC.

The gene calls are TRBV6-1 and TRBJ2-6; D is uncertain. V was shortened by 3 bases and J by 2 bases, with 11 bases between the two germline ends. Germline CDR1 is MNHNS and CDR2 is SASEGT. The CDR3 runs to 16 residues. CDR3 residues: CASSDVQTPGANVLTF. Here the CDR3 DNA reads TGTGCCAGCAGTGACGTACAGACCCCTGGGGCCAACGTCCTGACTTTC.

This clone was picked up a small number of times. The V gene is TRBV30, the J gene TRBJ2-3; 7 nucleotides line up with TRBD2. J lost 3 bases, V lost 1 base, and 4 bases had no gene match. CDR3 size: 14 residues. The germline V gene has CDR1 GTSNPN and CDR2 SVGIG (reference sequence). CDR3 sequence: CAWSGGSLTDTQYF. In nucleotides, the CDR3 is TGTGCCTGGAGTGGCGGGAGTTTGACAGATACGCAGTATTTT.

J is TRBJ2-3 and V is TRBV5-4; 9 positions match TRBD2. CDR3 size: 16 residues. With V trimmed by 2 bases and J by 2 bases, 6 bases remained unmatched. Looked up from germline, CDR1 is SGHNT and CDR2 is YYREEE (reference sequence). CDR3 in DNA: TGTGCCAGCAGCTTCCGGATAGCGGGAGTCACAGATACGCAGTATTTT. Its translation is CASSFRIAGVTDTQYF.

The CDR3, as DNA: TGCGCCAGCAGCCAAGTACACAGGGGCAGAGCTAATGAAAAACTGTTTTTT. Protein product: CASSQVHRGRANEKLFF. V usage is TRBV4-3 and J usage is TRBJ1-4, with 7 bases fitting TRBD1. Germline V CDR1 and CDR2: LGHNA, YSLEER. CDR3 length equals 17 residues. Unmatched junction bases numbered 8, after V lost 1 base and J lost 3 bases.

This chain joins TRBV18 and TRBJ1-3, with D unclear. Germline CDR1 and CDR2: KGHSH and LQKENI. The CDR3 sequence is 16 residues long. The V and J ends lost 10 bases and 0 bases respectively, with 19 bases between them. The DNA of the CDR3 is TGTGCCACCACCTATTCGACTCAAACCTCTGGAAACACCATATATTTT. Its translation is CATTYSTQTSGNTIYF.

The CDR3 spells CASSVEQSSEQFF. CDR3 sequence (DNA): TGCGCCAGCAGTGTGGAACAGAGTAGTGAGCAGTTCTTC. The V call is TRBV10-1, the J call TRBJ2-7; no firm D call. The assigned J gene may be wrong: the sequence end matches TRBJ2-1 better. Germline lookup yields CDR1 WNHNN and CDR2 SYGVQD (reference sequence). The CDR3 spans 13 residues.

The genes are TRBV27 and TRBJ2-1; D uncertain. CDR1 and CDR2 from the germline V gene are MNHEY and SMNVEV (reference sequence). V was clipped by 6 bases and J by 2 bases, with 11 bases between them. The CDR3 has 14 amino acids. The CDR3 nucleotides read TGTGCCAGCAGGAGAGACATAACCTACAATGAGCAGTTCTTC. It is translated as CASRRDITYNEQFF.

This clone was detected only once. This rearrangement joins TRBV7-8 to TRBJ1-4; TRBD1 aligns across 9 bases. The germline gives CDR1 SGHVS, CDR2 FQNEAQ. V dropped 1 base and J dropped 12; count of bases not matched to a gene: 9. The CDR3 runs 15 residues. The CDR3 loop is CASSLGPLGQGELFF. The CDR3 DNA follows: TGTGCCAGCAGCTTAGGTCCCCTGGGACAGGGAGAACTGTTTTTT.

CDR3 bases: TGTGCCAGCAGTTACCGGGAACACACAGATACGCAGTATTTT. Translation: CASSYREHTDTQYF. The gene calls are TRBV6-5 and TRBJ2-3; tentatively, D is TRBD2 (5 bases). There are 14 residues in the CDR3. CDR1 and CDR2 (germline): MNHEY, SVGAGI. V lost 2 bases and J lost 2, with 8 bases in between.

The J gene is TRBJ1-1, the V gene TRBV9; D is ambiguous. CDR3 size: 13 residues. From germline, CDR1 is SGDLS and CDR2 YYNGEE. With 2 bases removed from V and 1 base from J, the gap between germline ends came to 6 bases. The CDR3 DNA follows: TGTGCCAGCAGCGTGAGGTCGAACACTGAAGCTTTCTTT. It specifies CASSVRSNTEAFF.

V is TRBV5-6 and J is TRBJ1-1; TRBD1 matches at 12 bases. Germline V gene sequence: CDR1 SGHDT, CDR2 YYEEEE. The length of the CDR3 is 19 residues. V lost 4 bases, J lost 1 base, and 14 bases stayed unmatched. The CDR3 coding sequence is TGTGCCAGCAGCAAATACATCGGGACAGGGGGCCGGAGGAACACTGAAGCTTTCTTT. The encoded protein is CASSKYIGTGGRRNTEAFF.

CDR3 region: CASSYSRQGNTGELFF. CDR3 nucleotide sequence: TGTGCCAGCAGTTACTCGCGACAGGGGAACACCGGGGAGCTGTTTTTT. The J gene is TRBJ2-2, the V gene TRBV6-5; TRBD1 agrees at 7 bases. The CDR3 is 16 amino acids. From germline, CDR1 is MNHEY and CDR2 SVGAGI. J gave up 1 base and V 0 bases, and 2 bases lay outside the gene matches.

This chain joins TRBV9 and TRBJ2-5; D is unresolved. Trimming removed 3 bases from V and 1 base from J, with 7 bases in between. CDR3 length: 13 amino acids. Germline values: CDR1 SGDLS, CDR2 YYNGEE. The CDR3: CASSDGFQETQYF. CDR3 bases: TGTGCCAGCAGCGACGGGTTCCAAGAGACCCAGTACTTC. The whole variable domain, filled in from reference TRBV9 and TRBJ2-5, reads DSGVTQTPKHLITATGQRVTLRCSPRSGDLSVYWYQQSLDQGLQFLIQYYNGEERAKGNILERFSAQQFPDLHSELNLSSLELGDSALYFCASSDGFQETQYFGPGTRLLVL.

The rearrangement joins TRBV6-5 to TRBJ2-3; TRBD2 matches at 9 bases. The CDR3 spans 15 residues. Germline loops: CDR1 MNHEY, CDR2 SVGAGI. V was clipped by 2 bases and J by 5 bases; unmatched bases: 5. The DNA for the CDR3 is TGTGCCAGCAGTTACCTTAGCGGGGGTCTAGATACGCAGTATTTT. It is translated as CASSYLSGGLDTQYF.

The count of this clone is one. This sequence joins TRBV2 and TRBJ2-2; 11 positions agree with TRBD1. CDR1 and CDR2 from the germline V gene are SNHLY and FYNNEI. V was clipped by 5 bases and J by 2 bases; unmatched bases: 4. This CDR3 is built from 16 residues. DNA for the CDR3: TGTGCCAGCAGTCCCCGGACAGGGGGCAACACCGGGGAGCTGTTTTTT. Its translation is CASSPRTGGNTGELFF.

The chain uses TRBV6-1 and TRBJ2-2, with TRBD2 identical over 8 bases. Germline V lookup: CDR1 MNHNS, CDR2 SASEGT. The CDR3 consists of 15 residues. The V segment lost 6 bases and the J segment 1 base; nucleotides outside the gene matches: 4. The CDR3 protein is CASRGLVGNTGELFF. Written as DNA, the CDR3 is TGTGCCAGCAGGGGACTAGTAGGGAACACCGGGGAGCTGTTTTTT.

CDR3 bases: TGTGCCAGCAGCAACGACAGGGGGCGCGGCCCAGATACGCAGTATTTT. It specifies CASSNDRGRGPDTQYF. The chain combines TRBV7-9 with TRBJ2-3, with TRBD1 matching 10 bases. The germline V gene encodes CDR1 SEHNR and CDR2 FQNEAQ (reference sequence). This CDR3 is 16 amino acids long. With V trimmed by 5 bases and J by 4 bases, 9 bases remained unmatched.

The V gene is TRBV2, the J gene TRBJ1-2, with TRBD1 as a possible D gene (5 bases). This CDR3 is built from 14 residues. Germline CDR1 reads SNHLY; CDR2 reads FYNNEI. Trimming took off 1 base at V and 0 bases at J, with 6 bases between the two ends. For the CDR3, the DNA is TGTGCCAGCAGTGAAGGACAGACTAACTATGGCTACACCTTC. Translated, it gives CASSEGQTNYGYTF. Filled out from reference TRBV2 and TRBJ1-2, the complete variable domain reads EPEVTQTPSHQVTQMGQEVILRCVPISNHLYFYWYRQILGQKVEFLVSFYNNEISEKSEIFDDQFSVERPDGSNFTLKIRSTKLEDSAMYFCASSEGQTNYGYTFGSGTRLTVV.

The chain combines TRBV9 with TRBJ2-2, with 11 bases that match TRBD2. After removal of 3 bases from V and 3 bases from J, the junction contained 10 bases not matched to a gene. Germline loops: CDR1 SGDLS, CDR2 YYNGEE. The CDR3 consists of 18 residues. The CDR3 DNA sequence: TGTGCCAGCAGCGAGGGGACCGGGACTAGCGGATACACCGGGGAGCTGTTTTTT. Protein sequence: CASSEGTGTSGYTGELFF. The full variable domain, rest sourced from reference TRBV9 and TRBJ2-2, is DSGVTQTPKHLITATGQRVTLRCSPRSGDLSVYWYQQSLDQGLQFLIQYYNGEERAKGNILERFSAQQFPDLHSELNLSSLELGDSALYFCASSEGTGTSGYTGELFFGEGSRLTVL.

In DNA, the CDR3 is TGTGCCAGCAGCTTCACAGGGGGGAACACTGAAGCTTTCTTT. Its protein is CASSFTGGNTEAFF. The chain is built from TRBV7-2 and TRBJ1-1; 8 nucleotides agree with TRBD1. This CDR3 has 14 amino acids. Losses at the gene ends were 3 bases for V and 1 base for J; bases not matched to a gene: 1. Per the germline V gene, CDR1 is SGHTA and CDR2 is FQGNSA.

The chain has TRBV9 and TRBJ2-5; 8 nucleotides match TRBD2. The germline V gene encodes CDR1 SGDLS and CDR2 YYNGEE. Trimming took 4 bases from V and 5 from J; bases not matched to a gene: 10. The CDR3 has 15 residues. The CDR3 bases are TGTGCCAGCAGCCTTGACGGGGGGGCCGAGGAGACCCAGTACTTC. This translates into CASSLDGGAEETQYF.

Turning to this clone: A read error may account for a junction end that differs from germline. At the DNA level, this CDR3 is encoded by other sequences in the same sample as well. This sequence joins TRBV7-2 and TRBJ1-6; D gene unclear. CDR3 length equals 15 residues. In germline, CDR1 is SGHTA, CDR2 FQGNSA. The CDR3 sequence: CASSLGQAQNSPLHF. The CDR3 DNA sequence: TGTGCCAGCAGCTTAGGTCAGGCGCAGAATTCCCCCCTCCACTTT.

The chain is built from TRBV6-5 and TRBJ2-7; TRBD1 matches 10 bases. The germline CDR1 and CDR2 sequences are MNHEY and SVGAGI. V gave up 5 bases and J gave up 6 bases; unmatched junction bases: 7. This CDR3 spans 14 amino acids. CDR3 residues: CASSATGGSFEQYF. DNA of the CDR3: TGTGCCAGCAGTGCGACAGGGGGCTCATTCGAGCAGTACTTC.

Points on this clone: Germline and junction disagree at one end, which may indicate a read error. The V and J genes are TRBV5-4 and TRBJ2-1; 7 positions agree with TRBD2. Germline assignment: CDR1 SGHNT and CDR2 YYREEE (reference sequence). The CDR3 totals 12 residues. The CDR3 region has the DNA TGTGCCAGCAGTTTGGAGGGAGGGGAGCAGTTCTTC. This gives the protein CASSLEGGEQFF.

The J gene is TRBJ2-7, the V gene TRBV6-5, with 9 bases that match TRBD1. CDR1 and CDR2 (germline): MNHEY, SVGAGI. Trimming at V came to 6 bases and at J to 1 base, leaving 4 bases not matched to a gene. This CDR3 comprises 14 residues. CDR3 residues: CASRETGGSYEQYF. The CDR3 DNA is TGTGCCAGCAGGGAGACAGGGGGTTCCTACGAGCAGTACTTC.

CDR3 in amino acids: CASSGGGGWGTEAFF. The CDR3 nucleotides are TGTGCCAGCAGTGGTGGGGGGGGCTGGGGGACTGAAGCTTTCTTT. The V call is TRBV2, the J call TRBJ1-1; tentative D call: TRBD1 (6 bases). The CDR3 spans 15 residues. Trimming removed 4 bases from V and 5 bases from J, with 17 bases in between. Looked up from germline, CDR1 is SNHLY and CDR2 is FYNNEI.

In this sample, this clone turned up once. V gene TRBV10-3 combines with J gene TRBJ2-3, with a weak D call TRBD1 (5 bases). V shed 9 bases and J shed 5 bases, with 12 bases lying between them. This CDR3 contains 12 residues. Germline CDR1 reads ENHRY; CDR2 reads SYGVKD. The CDR3 loop reads CAITNRGDTQYF. CDR3 bases: TGTGCCATAACTAATAGGGGAGATACGCAGTATTTT.

The count of this clone is one. The gene calls are TRBV10-3 and TRBJ1-6; 7 bases map to TRBD1. The CDR3 has 14 amino acids. The germline gives CDR1 ENHRY, CDR2 SYGVKD. Trimming at V came to 6 bases and at J to 8 bases, leaving 7 bases not matched to a gene. The CDR3 nucleotides read TGTGCCATCAGCATACAGGGGCCTGATTCACCCCTCCACTTT. It is translated as CAISIQGPDSPLHF.